This is a list of T cell receptor beta chains from one sample in a study of blood T cells in healthy people across ages. One entry per CDR3 protein results from TCRdb running MiXCR on the 5' RACE reads. This repertoire shows 1.5 million to 2 million distinct CDR3 sequences, around 36% found once; its top ten account for around 11%. Specimen: blood. The receptors originated from a woman in her twenties or thirties in good health. CDR3s include the opening cysteine and the closing phenylalanine or tryptophan. A D gene is named only where the DNA matches it firmly. Where a row states a size, it is once, few, many or the class of an expanded clone; other rows omit it.

17 TRBD1 few TRBJ2-7 TRBV28 TGTGCCAGCAGTTTGACAACGTCGGGACAGACCTCCTACGAGCAGTACTTC CASSLTTSGQTSYEQYF
14 - few TRBJ2-5 TRBV6-6 TGTGCCAGCAGGGTCACTAGTATCCAAGAGACCCAGTACTTC CASRVTSIQETQYF
12 - many TRBJ2-7 TRBV29-1 TGCAGTGTGGCAGGGGACTCCTACGAGCAGTACTTC CSVAGDSYEQYF
14 TRBD1 few TRBJ2-7 TRBV6-1 TGTGCCAGCAGGGGACAGGGGTCCTCCCACGAGCAGTACTTC CASRGQGSSHEQYF
15 TRBD2 few TRBJ2-1 TRBV15 TGTGCCACCAGCCTAGCGGCCTTATCCTACAATGAGCAGTTCTTC CATSLAALSYNEQFF
15 TRBD1 - TRBJ1-2 TRBV10-3 TGTGCCATCAGTGAGTCTAACAGGGGACAGGATGGCTACACCTTC CAISESNRGQDGYTF
12 - many TRBJ2-1 TRBV27 TGTGCCAGCAGTTTTCCTCCGAATGAGCAGTTCTTC CASSFPPNEQFF
15 - few TRBJ2-7 TRBV5-1 TGCGCCAGCAGCTTGGAAGGTGGACCAATTGACGAGCAGTACTTC CASSLEGGPIDEQYF
13 - few TRBJ1-2 TRBV6-1 TGTGCCAGCACCGGATCGGGGGCGCAAGGCTACACCTTC CASTGSGAQGYTF
16 TRBD2 few TRBJ2-3 TRBV6-1 TGTGCCAGCAGTGACCGGGACTACCTTAGCACAGATACGCAGTATTTT CASSDRDYLSTDTQYF
17 - - TRBJ2-5 TRBV5-6 TGTGCCAGCAGCTTGATGGCCCCGGGGGATCTACAAGAGACCCAGTACTTC CASSLMAPGDLQETQYF
12 TRBD2 - TRBJ2-3 TRBV9 TGTGCCAGCAGCCCAGGGACTAAACAGCAGTATTTT CASSPGTKQQYF
14 - few TRBJ1-2 TRBV7-8 TGTGCCAGCAGCTTATCTGGGGTGGAGTATGGCTACACCTTC CASSLSGVEYGYTF
16 - few TRBJ1-6 TRBV27 TGTGCCAGCCGATTCAGGGGAAGCTCCTATAATTCACCCCTCCACTTT CASRFRGSSYNSPLHF
17 - - TRBJ1-5 TRBV21-1 TGTGCCAGCAGCAACTCTCGCCTACAGGGAGCATGGCAGCCCCAGCATTTT CASSNSRLQGAWQPQHF
12 - - TRBJ2-3 TRBV5-1 TGCGCCAGCAGCTTGGCCACAGATACGCAGTGTTTT CASSLATDTQCF
16 TRBD2 once TRBJ2-5 TRBV5-1 TGCGCCAGCAGCTCGGAGGCGACTAGCGGACAAGAGACCCAGTACTTC CASSSEATSGQETQYF